This TCR beta chain was retrieved from a study of shared clonotypes between healthy human individuals (TCRdb year 2020). About the study as a whole: The cohort included a few men and a couple of women between 18 and 49 years of age. Blood TCR repertoires of about 5 healthy adults were deeply sequenced to estimate repertoire size and the extent of clonotype sharing between individuals. Each donor's leukapheresis produced roughly between about 0.8 and 10 billion PBMCs. Libraries were prepared and TCR repertoires were sequenced by different laboratories using diverse techniques, in order to increase sequencing depth and limit assay-specific biases. Per donor, three plates each were used for CD4 naive and CD4 memory, two for CD8 naive, and one for CD8 memory. Points the paper makes about the study in general: Estimated clonotype richness was generally larger for naive than for memory subsets. Approximately 5% of naive CD4, 3% to 3.5% of naive CD8, approximately 2% of memory CD4, and about 0.4% of memory CD8 clonotypes were shared across several donors. The small number of donors limited the genetic and exposure-history diversity represented. Clonotypes shared by all four sorted-subset donors showed higher generation probabilities than non-shared clonotypes. Based on pairwise subsampling, the degree of clonotype sharing among donors was expected to be affected by sequencing depth. Rarefaction of sorted-subset datasets indicated incomplete sequencing despite the large sequencing depth. Sampling was restricted to blood, and TCR repertoires in tissues likely differ from the TCR repertoires found in blood.

In its sample, this clone was seen once. Its antigen target is currently unknown. Base qualities are not recorded, but no much larger clone differs from it by a single base. Using the deep immunoSEQ assay, multiplex PCR amplified TCR CDR3 regions from genomic DNA. For each cell subset, the extracted genomic DNA was distributed evenly across all wells of several immunoSEQ 96-well plates, and each plate served as one replicate. For sorted subsets, about 0.2 ug genomic DNA, equal to about 30,000 T cell genomes, was loaded into each replicate PCR. Purified libraries were measured with a Qubit 3.0 fluorometer, size-checked on a Bioanalyzer 2100, and measured again with the KAPA Library Quantification kit. Every immunoSEQ 96-well plate was sequenced on a separate single-read 150-cycle Illumina NextSeq 550 flow cell. Under the source paper's analysis protocol: The immunoSEQ output contained only junctional sequences without quality scores, so filtering could not match that applied to full-length reads. To assign V/J genes and CDR3, sequences were annotated using PyIR, a Python wrapper for IgBLAST v1.9, with IMGT germline references. Reads were filtered out if the reads had weak V/J assignments (E-value above 1e-6), no CDR3, stop codons, out-of-frame junctions, or ambiguous translated residues. A V3J clonotype was defined by an identical inferred V gene, J gene, and CDR3 amino acid sequence. Percentage overlap between repertoires was calculated by dividing the number of shared unique clonotypes by the size of the smaller repertoire. Repertoire richness was assessed with RTK rarefaction, the Chao1 estimator, and Recon v2.1 estimates of unobserved clonotypes. For all TCRbeta clonotypes obtained by the gDNA method from a few donors, generation probabilities were computed with OLGA. TCRdb re-hosts the immuneACCESS table, in-frame sequences only. Its copies lack some clones; in the studies checked, an unresolved V gene accounts for under half of them, and the cause for the rest is not known. V and J calls and clone size are given by that table; D and trimming were obtained from the DNA. Across this sample there are 2 million or so clones, with roughly 94% seen only once. Together, the top ten hold roughly 0.13% of the sample.

Healthy HIV-negative adults with no recently reported acute infections or vaccinations were included as donors. All donors were Caucasian adults living in Nashville, Tennessee, USA. CD4+ T cells were enriched by magnetic negative selection, after which naive cells were positively selected on CD45RA and the negative fraction was taken as the memory subset. Blood was obtained by leukapheresis, after which PBMCs were separated by Ficoll-Histopaque density gradient centrifugation and cryopreserved in liquid nitrogen vapor phase. Analytical flow cytometry was used to check the purity and quantity of each magnetically sorted T cell population. From each sorted fraction, genomic DNA was isolated and quantified by UV absorbance on a Nanodrop 2000c. The CDR3 goes from the cysteine to the phenylalanine over 15 residues. This entry keeps only the CDR3 DNA: 45 bases, framed from base 1. The germline V gene encodes CDR1 MNHEY and CDR2 SVGAGI. Trimming leaves V shorter by 5 bases and J shorter by 0 bases, with the junction holding 4 bases beyond the gene matches.

This receptor was identified in a young man in good health. In this chain, TRBV6-5 is recombined with TRBJ2-1; 7 central bases correspond to TRBD1. Sequencing input: naive CD4+ T cells sorted from blood. The sample's cell subset or site label, in plain terms: CD45RA+ positively selected. CDR3 loop: CASSARDSSYNEQFF. The DNA sequence is TGTGCCAGCAGTGCCCGGGACAGCTCCTACAATGAGCAGTTCTTC.